One and the same sample provided the 27 T cell receptor beta chains below, sequenced in a study of blood T cell repertoires in COVID-19. Profiling relied on immunoSEQ multiplex PCR, and the TCRdb table lists in-frame clones only, not all of them. The table lists under 450,000 clones, less than 90% of them singletons, with approximately 4.7% in the top ten. Sequenced: PBMCs or T cells enriched from blood (not recorded which). The receptors here all came from a woman between 50 and 59 years old who had recovered from COVID-19.

The chain combines TRBV9 with TRBJ1-1; the D gene is possibly TRBD1 (5 bases). CDR3 length: 16 amino acids. With 2 bases removed from V and 5 bases from J, the gap between germline ends came to 19 bases. Germline V gene data show CDR1 as SGDLS and CDR2 as YYNGEE. CDR3 in amino acids: CASSVLTAGERTEAFF. CDR3 in DNA: TGTGCCAGCAGCGTCCTCACGGCGGGGGAAAGGACTGAAGCTTTCTTT.

This clone appeared a single time. This chain joins TRBV2 and TRBJ1-1; D unresolved. The CDR3 covers 14 residues. Germline values: CDR1 SNHLY, CDR2 FYNNEI. V was shortened by 2 bases and J by 5 bases, with 12 bases between the two germline ends. CDR3 nucleotide sequence: TGTGCCAGCAGTGAATTGGCTAGTCTGACTGAAGCTTTCTTT. Encoded protein: CASSELASLTEAFF.

This clone has only one observation. V usage is TRBV11-1 and J usage is TRBJ2-1; D ambiguous. This CDR3 spans 13 amino acids. Germline values: CDR1 SGHAT, CDR2 FQDESV (reference sequence). Deletions cut 5 bases from V and 6 bases from J, with 11 bases between. CDR3 bases: TGTGCCAGCAGCCCTGGCCCTGTCAATGAGCAGTTCTTC. Translated: CASSPGPVNEQFF.

The V gene is TRBV10-3, the J gene TRBJ1-5, with 9 bases that match TRBD1. CDR1 and CDR2 from the germline V gene are ENHRY and SYGVKD. The CDR3 length is 16 residues. Losses at the gene ends were 0 bases for V and 4 bases for J; bases not matched to a gene: 4. DNA for the CDR3: TGTGCCATCAGTGAGTCGATAGGACAGGGGAATCAGCCCCAGCATTTT. Its protein product is CAISESIGQGNQPQHF.

The chain joins TRBV27 to TRBJ2-1; 8 nucleotides agree with TRBD2. Germline V lookup: CDR1 MNHEY, CDR2 SMNVEV (reference sequence). The trim removed 7 bases at V and 6 bases at J, leaving 11 bases unmatched. CDR3 length equals 15 residues. In DNA form, the CDR3 reads TGTGCCAGCACCTTAGCGGGACGCGCCGGCAATGAGCAGTTCTTC. Its protein product is CASTLAGRAGNEQFF.

The gene calls are TRBV7-2 and TRBJ2-2; D might be TRBD2 (5 bases). From germline, CDR1 is SGHTA and CDR2 FQGNSA. V dropped 7 bases and J dropped 7 bases, with 13 bases sitting between them. This CDR3 is built from 13 residues. CDR3 amino acids: CASKDGIIGELFF. For the CDR3, the DNA is TGTGCCAGCAAGGACGGGATCATCGGGGAGCTGTTTTTT.

V usage is TRBV27 and J usage is TRBJ2-3; 8 bases are a match to TRBD2. This CDR3 is 15 amino acids long. The germline CDR1 and CDR2 sequences are MNHEY and SMNVEV (reference sequence). Trimming removed 3 bases from V and 5 bases from J; junction bases left unmatched: 7. For the CDR3, the DNA is TGTGCCAGCAGTTTTACCGGGAGGGCCTTAGATACGCAGTATTTT. Translation gives CASSFTGRALDTQYF.

This chain joins TRBV2 and TRBJ2-7; 8 nucleotides agree with TRBD1. J lost 0 bases, V lost 5 bases, and 3 bases had no gene match. The CDR3 totals 14 residues. The germline V gene encodes CDR1 SNHLY and CDR2 FYNNEI. The DNA for the CDR3 is TGTGCCAGCAGTTACGACAGGGGCTCCTACGAGCAGTACTTC. As protein: CASSYDRGSYEQYF. Filled out from reference TRBV2 and TRBJ2-7, the complete variable domain reads EPEVTQTPSHQVTQMGQEVILRCVPISNHLYFYWYRQILGQKVEFLVSFYNNEISEKSEIFDDQFSVERPDGSNFTLKIRSTKLEDSAMYFCASSYDRGSYEQYFGPGTRLTVT.

The chain carries TRBV5-1 and TRBJ2-3; 10 bases map to TRBD2. In germline, CDR1 is SGHRS, CDR2 YFSETQ. This CDR3 comprises 16 residues. With V trimmed by 3 bases and J by 4 bases, 8 bases remained unmatched. DNA of the CDR3: TGCGCCAGCAGCTCAAGTAGCGGGGGGCCTTCAGATACGCAGTATTTT. This gives the protein CASSSSSGGPSDTQYF.

This chain connects TRBV6-2 or TRBV6-3 to TRBJ2-1; 7 nucleotides match TRBD2. V lost 0 bases and J lost 4; bases outside the gene matches: 6. The CDR3 length is 16 residues. Germline CDR1 reads MNHEY; CDR2 reads SVGEGT. The CDR3 coding sequence is TGTGCCAGCAGTTACTCGAAGAGCGGGATATACAATGAGCAGTTCTTC. It is translated as CASSYSKSGIYNEQFF.

The V gene is TRBV7-6, the J gene TRBJ2-2, with 10 bases matching TRBD2. V lost 6 bases to trimming and J lost 5 bases; unmatched junction nucleotides: 12. The CDR3 extends over 17 amino acids. The V gene's germline CDR1 is SGHVS and CDR2 FNYEAQ. The CDR3 DNA reads as TGTGCCAGCAGGGAACTAGCGGGGCGAGACTGGACCGGGGAGCTGTTTTTT. Protein: CASRELAGRDWTGELFF.

The chain carries TRBV4-2 and TRBJ1-4, with TRBD1 matching over 7 bases. V dropped 1 base and J dropped 3; count of bases not matched to a gene: 5. Germline V gene sequence: CDR1 LGHNA, CDR2 YNFKEQ. The CDR3 loop spans 16 amino acids. CDR3 protein: CASSQVGQGANEKLFF. CDR3 nucleotides: TGTGCCAGCAGCCAAGTCGGGCAGGGGGCTAATGAAAAACTGTTTTTT.

V is TRBV7-3 and J is TRBJ2-1; TRBD2 aligns across 9 bases. The germline V gene has CDR1 SGHTA and CDR2 FQGTGA. With V trimmed by 0 bases and J by 9 bases, 6 bases remained unmatched. The CDR3 length is 15 residues. This CDR3 reads CASSLTAGGIGEQFF. The CDR3 DNA follows: TGTGCCAGCAGCTTAACGGCGGGAGGGATTGGTGAGCAGTTCTTC.

The V and J genes are TRBV7-2 and TRBJ1-5, with D unclear. The CDR3 contains 14 residues. The V gene lost 3 bases and the J gene lost 1 base, with 7 bases spanning the gap. Germline V CDR1 and CDR2: SGHTA, FQGNSA. The CDR3 region has the DNA TGTGCCAGCAGCTTGGGCAAAAGCAATCAGCCCCAGCATTTT. This translates into CASSLGKSNQPQHF.

This clone was detected once. V usage is TRBV27 and J usage is TRBJ1-2; 8 bases agree with TRBD1. This CDR3 region has 20 residues. CDR1 and CDR2 from the germline V gene are MNHEY and SMNVEV (reference sequence). V lost 3 bases, J lost 7 bases, and 25 bases stayed unmatched. The CDR3 region is CASSFYRPAREGQGAFGYTF. CDR3 sequence (DNA): TGTGCCAGCAGTTTCTATCGTCCGGCGCGGGAGGGGCAGGGGGCTTTTGGCTACACCTTC.

This clone was detected once. V usage is TRBV12-3 or TRBV12-4 and J usage is TRBJ2-4, with a possible D match to TRBD1 (6 bases). The CDR3 length is 12 residues. V was pared by 7 bases and J by 9 bases, with 13 bases between. The CDR3 here is CASTPTGIIQYF. CDR3 DNA: TGTGCCAGCACCCCGACAGGAATCATTCAGTACTTC.

The CDR3 here is CAWSGLRTTNEKLFF. As DNA, the CDR3 is TGTGCCTGGAGTGGGTTGAGGACAACTAATGAAAAACTGTTTTTT. The chain combines TRBV30 with TRBJ1-4; no definite D call. The ends were cut back, 1 base at V and 0 bases at J, with 9 bases in the middle. CDR1 and CDR2 from the germline V gene are GTSNPN and SVGIG (reference sequence). The CDR3 is 15 amino acids.

The gene calls are TRBV5-1 and TRBJ2-1; D is possibly TRBD1 (6 bases). Trimming removed 3 bases from V and 3 bases from J, with 13 bases in between. Looked up from germline, CDR1 is SGHRS and CDR2 is YFSETQ. CDR3 length: 15 residues. CDR3 nucleotide sequence: TGCGCCAGCAGCTCCCCCGGGACATTCTACAATGAGCAGTTCTTC. Translating it yields CASSSPGTFYNEQFF.

The chain employs TRBV11-2 and TRBJ1-1; tentatively, D is TRBD1 (5 bases). The V and J ends lost 3 bases and 3 bases respectively, with 11 bases between them. Germline V gene sequence: CDR1 SGHAT, CDR2 FQNNGV. This CDR3 is 14 amino acids long. The CDR3 protein is CASSFGRDYTEAFF. CDR3 bases: TGTGCCAGCAGCTTCGGACGGGACTACACTGAAGCTTTCTTT.

The genes are TRBV7-9 and TRBJ1-2, with TRBD1 matching 9 bases. The CDR3 is 18 amino acids. V lost 2 bases and J lost 4; bases outside the gene matches: 14. Germline values: CDR1 SEHNR, CDR2 FQNEAQ (reference sequence). In nucleotides, the CDR3 is TGTGCCAGCAGCTTACCGCTCGCTAGACAGGGGGGAGGCTATGGCTACACCTTC. Translated: CASSLPLARQGGGYGYTF.

This clone was observed a few times. V usage is TRBV5-1 and J usage is TRBJ1-4, with D possibly TRBD1 on 5 matching bases. Germline V gives CDR1 SGHRS, CDR2 YFSETQ. This CDR3 has 16 amino acids. The V end lost 2 bases, the J end lost 0 bases, and 11 bases lay between the germline ends. This CDR3 reads CASSFGAMPTNEKLFF. Written as DNA, the CDR3 is TGCGCCAGCAGCTTTGGGGCAATGCCAACTAATGAAAAACTGTTTTTT.

CDR3 coding DNA: TGTGCCAGCAGTCGCCTGGGAGGGGGGGGCGAGCAGTACTTC. This codes for CASSRLGGGGEQYF. V and J are TRBV6-2 or TRBV6-3 and TRBJ2-7; TRBD2 is a possible D gene (7 bases). Germline V lookup: CDR1 MNHEY, CDR2 SVGEGT. The CDR3 spans 14 residues. Trimming removed 5 bases at V and 6 bases at J, with 17 bases between.

This sequence joins TRBV29-1 and TRBJ1-2; 9 nucleotides line up with TRBD1. Unmatched junction bases numbered 18, after V lost 8 bases and J lost 8 bases. This CDR3 is built from 15 residues. Looked up from germline, CDR1 is SQVTM and CDR2 is ANQGSEA. CDR3 in amino acids: CSSSMTGTGTVGYTF. The CDR3 DNA is TGCAGCTCGAGCATGACGGGGACAGGGACCGTCGGCTACACCTTC.

The chain has TRBV30 and TRBJ1-5; 7 nucleotides align to TRBD1. Looked up from germline, CDR1 is GTSNPN and CDR2 is SVGIG (reference sequence). Trimming cost V 1 base and J 6 bases; bases outside gene matches: 3. This CDR3 has 13 amino acids. The CDR3 nucleotides are TGTGCCTGGAGTGGACAGGGCGCTCAGCCCCAGCATTTT. It yields the protein CAWSGQGAQPQHF.

The chain carries TRBV11-2 and TRBJ1-4, with a weak D call TRBD1 (5 bases). Germline CDR1 is SGHAT and CDR2 is FQNNGV. The CDR3 runs 15 residues. Trimming pared 2 bases from V and 7 bases from J, leaving 14 bases between. CDR3 sequence: CASSLYDSEGEKLFF. In DNA, the CDR3 is TGTGCCAGCAGCTTATATGACAGCGAAGGTGAAAAACTGTTTTTT.

The chain carries TRBV5-5 and TRBJ1-2; TRBD1 aligns across 8 bases. Germline V CDR1 and CDR2: SGHKS, YYEKEE (reference sequence). With V trimmed by 2 bases and J by 4 bases, 4 bases remained unmatched. This CDR3 comprises 14 residues. The CDR3 spells CASSLGDRIYGYTF. The CDR3 nucleotides read TGTGCCAGCAGCTTAGGGGACAGGATCTATGGCTACACCTTC.

There are a few counts of this clone. The chain links TRBV20-1 to TRBJ1-1; no clear D gene. V lost 2 bases and J lost 2, with 3 bases in between. The germline gives CDR1 DFQATT, CDR2 SNEGSKA (reference sequence). The CDR3 extends over 11 amino acids. This CDR3 reads CSARRNTEAFF. CDR3 nucleotides: TGCAGTGCTAGACGTAACACTGAAGCTTTCTTT.